This TCR beta chain derives from a study of blood T cell repertoires in COVID-19. Overall study: Samples taken during acute and convalescent COVID-19 were collected in the United States, Italy and Spain.

This study enrolled people aged roughly 18 to 90 from 20 to 25 US geographic areas. Unmatched junction bases numbered 11, after V lost 4 bases and J lost 7 bases. This CDR3 region has 17 residues. Germline V lookup: CDR1 SEHNR, CDR2 FQNEAQ (reference sequence). The authors' processing: Using reference gene primer amplification, nucleated cell counts were estimated. The repertoire was sequenced with immunoSEQ multiplex PCR; TCRdb's copy has only in-frame clones and lacks some. The V and J calls and clone size were taken over from that table, and D and trimming were inferred from the DNA. Of 150,000 or so clones listed, roughly 90% are singletons.

The sequence was collected from a woman aged 35 to 49 who had been exposed to COVID-19. The chain recombines TRBV7-9 with TRBJ1-4; 11 bases align to TRBD1. Sequenced: PBMCs or T cells enriched from blood (not recorded which). CDR3 sequence (DNA): TGTGCCAGCAGCTCTAGAGAGGCGGACAGGGGGCCTGAAAAACTGTTTTTT. Its protein product is CASSSREADRGPEKLFF.